Listed below are T cell receptor beta chains from one sample, sequenced in a study of T cells in Graves' hyperthyroidism and ophthalmopathy. Using its own MiXCR run on the multiplex PCR reads, TCRdb lists one record per CDR3 protein. The sample holds 130,000 to 150,000 distinct CDR3 sequences, roughly a fifth seen once. Sequencing was performed on blood. All receptors derive from a woman in her 50s with Graves' hyperthyroidism that later progressed to Graves' ophthalmopathy. Each CDR3 is given with its conserved first and last residue. Fields, in order: V gene, clone size, D gene, J gene, CDR3 DNA, CDR3 protein. The D gene is left open where the match is weak. A row's size may be missing; if present it is once, few, many or a size class.

>TRBV3-1|many|TRBD2|TRBJ2-7
TGTGCCAGCAGCCAAAGGGGAGGGACCCACGAGCAGTACTTC
CASSQRGGTHEQYF
>TRBV4-1|.|.|TRBJ2-1
TGCGCCAGCAGCCAAGAATTTCCGGGCTTCAATGAGCAGTTCTTC
CASSQEFPGFNEQFF
>TRBV5-1|many|TRBD2|TRBJ2-4
TGCGCCAGCAGCTTGTCAGCTAGCGGGAATCCGGCGGACAAAAACATTCAGTACTTC
CASSLSASGNPADKNIQYF
>TRBV5-1|many|TRBD1|TRBJ1-1
TGCGCCAGCAGCACCGGACAGGGGAGGAACACTGAAGCTTTCTTT
CASSTGQGRNTEAFF
>TRBV4-1|many|.|TRBJ2-3
TGCGCCAGCAGCCAACAACTAGGGTTAAAAGATACGCAGTATTTT
CASSQQLGLKDTQYF
>TRBV28|many|TRBD1|TRBJ2-1
TGTGCCAGCAGTTCGTGGACAGGGTTTTATGAGCAGTTCTTC
CASSSWTGFYEQFF
>TRBV12-3/TRBV12-4|many|.|TRBJ2-1
TGTGCCAGCAGTTTAAGAAAGACTGGGCAGGATGAGCAGTTCTTC
CASSLRKTGQDEQFF
>TRBV2|.|TRBD2|TRBJ2-1
TGTGCCAGCAGGGCCGGGACTAGCGGGAGGGCCGTCGATGAGCAGTTCTTC
CASRAGTSGRAVDEQFF
>TRBV28|few|.|TRBJ1-4
TGTGCCAGCAGTTCATTAGGGGTTGAGGAGAAACTGTTTTTT
CASSSLGVEEKLFF
>TRBV30|once|.|TRBJ1-5
TGTGCCTGGAGTGTACAGGGATCTCAGCCCCGGCATTTT
CAWSVQGSQPRHF
>TRBV7-9|many|.|TRBJ2-7
TGTGCCAGCAGCTCCCAGGCCTACGAGCAGTACTTC
CASSSQAYEQYF
>TRBV18|.|TRBD2|TRBJ2-7
TGTGCCAGCTCACCGTTAGTCGGACTAGCGGGAAACGAGCAGTACTTC
CASSPLVGLAGNEQYF
>TRBV12-3/TRBV12-4|many|.|TRBJ1-1
TGTGCCAGCAGTTCCGGGGGGGTGCTTGAAGCTTTCTTT
CASSSGGVLEAFF
>TRBV2|many|.|TRBJ2-4
TGTGCCAGCAAAGGACAGCCCAAAAACATTCAGTACTTC
CASKGQPKNIQYF
>TRBV28|many|TRBD1|TRBJ2-5
TGTGCCAGCAGTTCCCTTGGACAGGGAGCGGAGACCCAGTACTTC
CASSSLGQGAETQYF
>TRBV27|many|.|TRBJ1-1
TGTGCCAGCAGTTTACAGTCGAACACTGAAGCTTTCTTT
CASSLQSNTEAFF
>TRBV5-1|.|TRBD1|TRBJ1-1
TGTGCCAGCAGTTGGGACAGGCGAGGTGAAGCTTTCTTT
CASSWDRRGEAFF
>TRBV11-2|.|.|TRBJ1-1
TGTGCCAGCTCCCGACAGGATTACACTGAAGCTTTCTTT
CASSRQDYTEAFF
>TRBV12-3/TRBV12-4|many|TRBD2|TRBJ2-3
TGTGCCAGCAGTGAGACTAGCGGGGGCACAGATACGCAGTATTTT
CASSETSGGTDTQYF
>TRBV28|many|.|TRBJ1-1
TGTGCCAGCAGTTTAGGGCCCCTGGGGGCTTTCTTT
CASSLGPLGAFF
>TRBV11-3|.|TRBD1|TRBJ2-3
TGTGCCAACGGACAGGGAAGGGCAGATACGCAGTATTTT
CANGQGRADTQYF
>TRBV6-2/TRBV6-3|many|.|TRBJ1-5
TGTGCCAGCAGACCCGGGACAAAGAGTAGCAATCAGCCCCAGCATTTT
CASRPGTKSSNQPQHF
>TRBV28|few|.|TRBJ1-1
TGTGCCAGCAGTTTAAATCACAGGGAAGCTTTCTTT
CASSLNHREAFF
>TRBV27|.|.|TRBJ2-6
TGTGCCAGCAGTTATCTCTCTGGGGCCAACGTCCTGACTTTC
CASSYLSGANVLTF
>TRBV28|.|.|TRBJ2-1
TGTGCCAGCAGCCGACGTTCGGGAGCCGAGTTTTACTCCTACAATGAGCAGTTCTTC
CASSRRSGAEFYSYNEQFF
>TRBV29-1|few|.|TRBJ2-7
TGCACCTGGGGGGGGCTGGCCTACGAGCAGTACTTC
CTWGGLAYEQYF
>TRBV12-3/TRBV12-4|many|.|TRBJ2-7
TGTGCCAGCAGTTTTCGGGCCTACGAGCAGTACTTC
CASSFRAYEQYF
>TRBV6-1|many|.|TRBJ2-7
TGTGCCAGCAAAGGAAGCTCCTACGAGCAGTACTTC
CASKGSSYEQYF
>TRBV30|many|TRBD1|TRBJ2-1
TGTGCCTGGAATTCGCGGTGGGGGACAGAGATAATACAGGGGCAGTTCTTC
CAWNSRWGTEIIQGQFF
>TRBV12-3/TRBV12-4|many|.|TRBJ2-3
TGTGCCAGCAGTTTCAGGGTGGGCGGCAACACAGATACGCAGTATTTT
CASSFRVGGNTDTQYF
>TRBV30|.|.|TRBJ1-4
TGTGCCTGGAACATGAATGAAAAACTGTTTTTT
CAWNMNEKLFF
>TRBV6-1|many|.|TRBJ1-4
TGTGCCAGCAGTTCGGGTCCCGGGCGGGGGGCGAATGAAAAACTGTTTTTT
CASSSGPGRGANEKLFF
>TRBV28|many|.|TRBJ2-1
TGTGCCAGCAGTGTCGACACGCGGTCTGAGCAGTTCTTC
CASSVDTRSEQFF
>TRBV12-3/TRBV12-4|once|.|TRBJ1-3
TGTGCCAGCAGTTTCGGACGGCAAAGCTCTGGAAACACCATATATTTT
CASSFGRQSSGNTIYF
>TRBV19|.|.|TRBJ2-1
TGTGCCAGTAGTAAGACTGTGAGCTCCTACAATGAGCAGTTCTTC
CASSKTVSSYNEQFF
>TRBV6-1|.|.|TRBJ2-4
TGTGCCAGCGGTCCTGAGGGGGGTGGCAAAAACATTCAGTACTTC
CASGPEGGGKNIQYF
>TRBV6-1|many|.|TRBJ1-5
TGTGCCAGCGGGCCCCGGGGGGGTCAGCCCCAGCATTTT
CASGPRGGQPQHF
>TRBV20-1|many|.|TRBJ2-2
TGCAGTGCTTCTACCTCCAGACTAGCCGGGGAGCTGTTTTTT
CSASTSRLAGELFF
>TRBV12-3/TRBV12-4|many|.|TRBJ1-5
TGTGCCAGCAGTTTAGGAGGGAGTGAATTGAGGCCCCAGCATTTT
CASSLGGSELRPQHF
>TRBV5-4|many|TRBD2|TRBJ2-2
TGTGCCAGCAGCTTTGATAGCGGGAGGGACACCGGGGAGCTGTTTTTT
CASSFDSGRDTGELFF
>TRBV11-2|once|.|TRBJ2-7
TGTGCCAGCAGCCGTAAAGACGAGCAGTACTTC
CASSRKDEQYF
>TRBV7-2|many|TRBD2|TRBJ2-7
TGTGCCAGCAGCTTATATGGTAGCGGGTCCTACGAGCAGTACTTC
CASSLYGSGSYEQYF